This T cell receptor (beta chain) derives from a study of blood T cell repertoires in COVID-19. This clone was seen only once. Compared with germline, one end of the junction differs, possibly owing to a read error. CDR1 is ENHRY, CDR2 SYGVKD, per germline. The CDR3 covers 13 residues. Assay used: immunoSEQ multiplex PCR; TCRdb lists only in-frame clones, some missing. The data show about 89,000 clones, more than 70% seen once. The receptor's source is a woman older than 75 with acute or convalescent COVID-19. Specimen: peripheral blood. This chain uses TRBV10-3 with TRBJ2-5; D is ambiguous. The CDR3 protein is CAISEFEEEIQYF. The CDR3 DNA reads as TGTGCCATCAGTGAGTTCGAAGAAGAGATCCAGTACTTC.